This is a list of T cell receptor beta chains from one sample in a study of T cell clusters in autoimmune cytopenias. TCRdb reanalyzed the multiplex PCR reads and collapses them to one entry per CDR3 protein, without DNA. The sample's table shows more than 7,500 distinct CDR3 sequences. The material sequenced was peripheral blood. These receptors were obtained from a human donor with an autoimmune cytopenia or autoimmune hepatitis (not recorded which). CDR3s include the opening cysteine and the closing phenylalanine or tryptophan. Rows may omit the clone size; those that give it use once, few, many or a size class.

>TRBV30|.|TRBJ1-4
CAWGAGPPGEKLFF
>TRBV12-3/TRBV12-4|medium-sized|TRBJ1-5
CASSLQDGQNQPQHF
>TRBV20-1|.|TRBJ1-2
CSAWRGINYGYTF
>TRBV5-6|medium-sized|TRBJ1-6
CASSGGTGNSPLHF
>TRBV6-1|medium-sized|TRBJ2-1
CASSEWDRVENEQFF
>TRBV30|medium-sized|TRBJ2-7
CAWSVHDEQYF
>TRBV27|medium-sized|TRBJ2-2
CASSLLLASSYTGELFF
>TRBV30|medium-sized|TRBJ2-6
CAWDRAGANVLTF
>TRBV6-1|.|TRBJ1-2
CASKENPIVYGYTF
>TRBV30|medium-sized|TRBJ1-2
CAWSLGYGYTF
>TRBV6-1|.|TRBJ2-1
CASSDLVGQGFGNEQFF
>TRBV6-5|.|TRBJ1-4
CASSPREVGTNEKLFF
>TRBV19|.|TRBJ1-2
CASSIDDTNYGYTF
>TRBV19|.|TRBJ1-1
CASSMWDTEAFF
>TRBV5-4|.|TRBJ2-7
CASSLEAGTSLTYEQYF
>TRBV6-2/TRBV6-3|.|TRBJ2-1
CASSDGLPWGNEQFF
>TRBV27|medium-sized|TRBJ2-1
CASRLQAGGPGEQFF
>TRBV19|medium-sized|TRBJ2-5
CASSADSSQETQYF
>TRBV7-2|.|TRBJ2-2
CASSLNRGGGELFF